The 8 T cell receptor beta chains in this list originate from one sample, sequenced in a study of T cells in Graves' hyperthyroidism and ophthalmopathy. TCR beta CDR3 sequences were amplified from RNA transcripts. In the first-round RT-PCR of the TCR CDR3, the HTBI primer set was used. Each CDR3 protein is one row after TCRdb ran MiXCR on the multiplex PCR reads. This table holds around 350,000 distinct CDR3 sequences, about 20% found once. The sequencing input was blood. The receptors were sampled from a woman aged 18-29 years with Graves' hyperthyroidism.

This clonotype has a count of ten or more. The rearrangement joins TRBV20-1 to TRBJ2-7; D call uncertain. Germline lookup yields CDR1 DFQATT and CDR2 SNEGSKA (reference sequence). V was pared by 7 bases and J by 1 base, with 8 bases between. This CDR3 region has 11 residues. The CDR3 here is CSEKGSYEQYF. The CDR3 bases are TGCAGTGAAAAAGGGTCCTACGAGCAGTACTTC.

This clonotype was counted at least ten times. The chain has TRBV30 and TRBJ2-7; the D gene could be TRBD1 or TRBD2 (7 bases each). The CDR3 consists of 14 residues. V gave up 6 bases and J gave up 6 bases, with 21 bases separating them. CDR1 and CDR2 (germline): GTSNPN, SVGIG (reference sequence). This CDR3 reads CACGGQGGFLEQYF. The DNA for the CDR3 is TGTGCCTGCGGAGGGCAGGGGGGGTTCCTCGAGCAGTACTTC.

This clonotype occurred many times. The chain carries TRBV6-1 and TRBJ2-5; maybe TRBD1 (5 bases). CDR1 is MNHNS and CDR2 is SASEGT in the germline V gene. Deletions cut 7 bases from V and 1 base from J, with 13 bases between. The CDR3 totals 14 residues. CDR3 amino acids: CASTQGALQETQYF. Written as DNA, the CDR3 is TGTGCCAGCACTCAGGGTGCCCTCCAAGAGACCCAGTACTTC.

This chain connects TRBV11-2 to TRBJ2-7; D uncertain. CDR1 SGHAT and CDR2 FQNNGV come from the germline V gene. This CDR3 region has 13 residues. The germline V and J ends were trimmed by 6 bases and 6 bases, with 15 bases remaining between them. In DNA, the CDR3 is TGTGCCAGCAGTCAAAGCTGGCTGACCGAGCAGTACTTC. Amino acid sequence: CASSQSWLTEQYF.

This clonotype was recorded at least ten times. V gene TRBV29-1 combines with J gene TRBJ2-2; tentative D call: TRBD1 (7 bases). Germline lookup yields CDR1 SQVTM and CDR2 ANQGSEA. The CDR3 loop spans 14 amino acids. V lost 4 bases to trimming and J lost 4 bases, with 13 bases between them. The CDR3 DNA sequence: TGCAGCGTTGGCAGGGGGGTAGGCACCGGGGAGCTGTTTTTT. Encoded protein: CSVGRGVGTGELFF.

The chain employs TRBV19 and TRBJ1-2; D perhaps matches TRBD1 (5 bases). V gave up 5 bases and J gave up 3 bases, with 13 bases separating them. The CDR3 is 14 amino acids. In germline, CDR1 is LNHDA, CDR2 SQIVND (reference sequence). CDR3 region: CASSFRGRDYGYTF. CDR3 nucleotide sequence: TGTGCCAGTAGTTTCCGGGGCCGTGACTATGGCTACACCTTC.

The sample holds a few counts of this clonotype. The rearrangement joins TRBV10-3 to TRBJ1-2; 8 bases match TRBD1. The CDR3 length is 14 residues. Germline V gene sequence: CDR1 ENHRY, CDR2 SYGVKD. With 7 bases clipped from V and 6 bases from J, the junction kept 10 bases outside the gene matches. CDR3 in amino acids: CAITPGGVLHGYTF. Here the CDR3 DNA reads TGTGCCATCACCCCAGGGGGCGTCTTACATGGCTACACCTTC.

This clonotype came up many times. This chain joins TRBV18 and TRBJ1-1, with no clear D. V was clipped by 0 bases and J by 0 bases, with 11 bases between them. Per the germline V gene, CDR1 is KGHSH and CDR2 is LQKENI. The CDR3 is 16 amino acids. The DNA for the CDR3 is TGTGCCAGCTCACCACCAGGCAGTTCCATGAACACTGAAGCTTTCTTT. The encoded protein is CASSPPGSSMNTEAFF.